This T cell receptor (beta chain) emerged from a study of T cell repertoires in cytomegalovirus infection (dated by TCRdb to the late 2010s). Study-wide context: The HLA type of each donor mattered for the analysis, because public TCR beta signatures pointed to carriage of CMV infection along with the matching HLA type.

CDR1 and CDR2 (SQVTM, ANQGSEA) derive from the germline V gene. The CDR3 contains 13 residues, cysteine and phenylalanine counted. The read is trimmed to its CDR3 DNA, 39 bases read in frame from base 1. V sheds 4 bases and J sheds 6 bases, leaving 15 bases between their ends. The run used an Illumina HiSeq 1500. TCRdb reran the public reads through fastp at Q25 and MiXCR, keeping productive beta chains. All rows with the same CDR3 protein become a single entry with the most common DNA and genes. This sample lists roughly 630,000 distinct CDR3 sequences; less than 25% were detected once. The top ten constitute less than 9.5% of the sample. Worth noting for this clonotype: Its antigen is unknown. No qualities accompany the bases; no much larger clone lies one base away.

Broader findings and caveats from the paper: Cumulative frequency of public TCR beta family members discriminated carriers of CMV infection plus the relevant HLA type in this cohort and an independent approximately 370-donor cohort. The ex vivo response was dominated by HLA-C-restricted CMV-specific TCR beta clonotypes, which also provided the single most frequent clonotype in two of eight donors.

This chain joins TRBV29-1 to TRBJ1-2, with no D gene named confidently. The sequence derives from a human donor in good health (CMV status not recorded). Some clones in this sample may be carry-over from other donors' samples. Sequencing was done on a sample of CD8+ T cells from PBMCs. The nucleotides read TGCAGCGTTGGGGATTCGGTCGATGATGGCTACACCTTC. Its protein product is CSVGDSVDDGYTF.